The sequence of this TCR beta chain was determined in a study of blood T cell repertoires in COVID-19. Resolution of symptoms, clearance, or two negative PCRs was present in recovered Cohort 3 donors. This clone has a handful of counts. Other DNA variants within this sample encode the same CDR3. Sequenced by immunoSEQ multiplex PCR; TCRdb stores in-frame clones only, minus some. The sample consists of around 500,000 clones, less than 90% of them appearing once. The receptor was isolated from a woman aged 55 to 70 who had recovered from COVID-19. The source material was PBMCs or T cells enriched from blood (not recorded which).

For the CDR3, the DNA is TGCAGTGCTAGGAGGAACACTGAAGCTTTCTTT. Translation gives CSARRNTEAFF. The chain carries TRBV20-1 and TRBJ1-1, with D unresolved. Trimming removed 3 bases at V and 1 base at J, with 3 bases between. CDR1 and CDR2 (germline): DFQATT, SNEGSKA (reference sequence). This CDR3 spans 11 amino acids.